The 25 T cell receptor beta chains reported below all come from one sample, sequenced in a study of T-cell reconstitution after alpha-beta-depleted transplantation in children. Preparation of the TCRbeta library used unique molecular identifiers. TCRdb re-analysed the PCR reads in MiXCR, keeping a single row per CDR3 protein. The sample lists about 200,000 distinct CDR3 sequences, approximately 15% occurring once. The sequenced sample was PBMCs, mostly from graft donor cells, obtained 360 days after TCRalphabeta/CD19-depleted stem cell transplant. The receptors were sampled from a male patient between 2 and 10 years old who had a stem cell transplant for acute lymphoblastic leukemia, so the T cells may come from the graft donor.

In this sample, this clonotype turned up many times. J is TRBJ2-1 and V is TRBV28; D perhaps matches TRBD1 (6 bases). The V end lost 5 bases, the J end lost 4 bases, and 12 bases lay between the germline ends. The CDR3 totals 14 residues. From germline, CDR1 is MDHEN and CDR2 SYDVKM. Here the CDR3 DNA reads TGTGCCAGCAGTATTCAGGGGTCGTACAATGAGCAGTTCTTC. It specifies CASSIQGSYNEQFF.

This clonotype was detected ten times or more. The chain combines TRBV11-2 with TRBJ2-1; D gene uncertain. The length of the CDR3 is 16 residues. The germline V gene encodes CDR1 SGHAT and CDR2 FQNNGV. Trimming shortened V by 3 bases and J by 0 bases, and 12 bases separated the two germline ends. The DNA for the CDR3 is TGTGCCAGCAGCTTGGTTCCACTCAGCTCCTACAATGAGCAGTTCTTC. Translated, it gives CASSLVPLSSYNEQFF. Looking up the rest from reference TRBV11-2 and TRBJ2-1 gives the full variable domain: EAGVAQSPRYKIIEKRQSVAFWCNPISGHATLYWYQQILGQGPKLLIQFQNNGVVDDSQLPKDRFSAERLKGVDSTLKIQPAKLEDSAVYLCASSLVPLSSYNEQFFGPGTRLTVL.

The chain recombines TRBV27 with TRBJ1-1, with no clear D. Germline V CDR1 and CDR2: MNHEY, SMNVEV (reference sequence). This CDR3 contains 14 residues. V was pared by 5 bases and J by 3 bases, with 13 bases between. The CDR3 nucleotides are TGTGCCAGCAGTCGCTCTTGGAGGTACACTGAAGCTTTCTTT. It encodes CASSRSWRYTEAFF.

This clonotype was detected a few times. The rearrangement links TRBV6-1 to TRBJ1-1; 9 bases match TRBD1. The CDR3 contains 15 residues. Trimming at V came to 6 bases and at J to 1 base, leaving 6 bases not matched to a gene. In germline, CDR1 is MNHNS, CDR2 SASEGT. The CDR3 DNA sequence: TGTGCCAGCAGCGACGGACAGGGGAGGAACACTGAAGCTTTCTTT. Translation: CASSDGQGRNTEAFF.

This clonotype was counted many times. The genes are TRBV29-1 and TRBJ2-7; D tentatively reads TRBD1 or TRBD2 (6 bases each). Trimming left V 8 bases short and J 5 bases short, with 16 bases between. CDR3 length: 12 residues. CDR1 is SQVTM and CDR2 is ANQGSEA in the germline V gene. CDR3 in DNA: TGCAGCTTTCTGGGTGGGGGGCACGAGCAGTACTTC. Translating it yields CSFLGGGHEQYF.

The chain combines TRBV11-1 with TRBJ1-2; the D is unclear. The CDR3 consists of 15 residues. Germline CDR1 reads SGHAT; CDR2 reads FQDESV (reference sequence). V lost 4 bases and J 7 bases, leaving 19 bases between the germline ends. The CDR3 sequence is CASSSGRWPPIGYTF. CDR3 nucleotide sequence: TGTGCCAGCAGCTCCGGGCGGTGGCCCCCCATTGGCTACACCTTC.

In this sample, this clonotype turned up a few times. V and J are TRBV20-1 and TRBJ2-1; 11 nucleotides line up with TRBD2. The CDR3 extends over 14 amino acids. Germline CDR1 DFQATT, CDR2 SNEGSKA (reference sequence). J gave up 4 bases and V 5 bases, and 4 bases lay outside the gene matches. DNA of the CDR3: TGCAGTGCTGCTGCTAGCGGGGGGTACAATGAGCAGTTCTTC. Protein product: CSAAASGGYNEQFF.

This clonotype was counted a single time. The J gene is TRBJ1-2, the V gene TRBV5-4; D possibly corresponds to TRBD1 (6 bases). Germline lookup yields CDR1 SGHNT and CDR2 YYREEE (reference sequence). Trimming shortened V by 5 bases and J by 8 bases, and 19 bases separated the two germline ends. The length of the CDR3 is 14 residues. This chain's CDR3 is CASRKPTGRGGYTF. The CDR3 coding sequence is TGTGCCAGCAGAAAACCTACAGGGAGAGGAGGCTACACCTTC.

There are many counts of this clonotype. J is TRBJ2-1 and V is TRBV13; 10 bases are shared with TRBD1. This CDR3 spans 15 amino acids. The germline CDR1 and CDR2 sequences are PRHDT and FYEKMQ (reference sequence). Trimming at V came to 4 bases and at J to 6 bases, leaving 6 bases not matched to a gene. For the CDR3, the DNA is TGTGCCAGCAGCTCGGGACAGGGGATATTCAATGAGCAGTTCTTC. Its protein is CASSSGQGIFNEQFF. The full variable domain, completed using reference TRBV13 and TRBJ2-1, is AAGVIQSPRHLIKEKRETATLKCYPIPRHDTVYWYQQGPGQDPQFLISFYEKMQSDKGSIPDRFSAQQFSDYHSELNMSSLELGDSALYFCASSSGQGIFNEQFFGPGTRLTVL.

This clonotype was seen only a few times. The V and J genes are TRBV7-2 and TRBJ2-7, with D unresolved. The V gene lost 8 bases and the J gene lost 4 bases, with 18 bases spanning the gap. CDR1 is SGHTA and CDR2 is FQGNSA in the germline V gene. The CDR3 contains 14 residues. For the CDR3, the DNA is TGTGCCAGCGGCGTCCAAACCCAGGCGTACGAGCAGTACTTC. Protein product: CASGVQTQAYEQYF.

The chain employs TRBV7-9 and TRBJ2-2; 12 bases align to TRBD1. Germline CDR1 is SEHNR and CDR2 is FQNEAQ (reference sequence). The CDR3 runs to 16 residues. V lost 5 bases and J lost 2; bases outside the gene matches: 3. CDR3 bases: TGTGCCAGCAGCCCTGGGACAGGGGGCAACACCGGGGAGCTGTTTTTT. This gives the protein CASSPGTGGNTGELFF.

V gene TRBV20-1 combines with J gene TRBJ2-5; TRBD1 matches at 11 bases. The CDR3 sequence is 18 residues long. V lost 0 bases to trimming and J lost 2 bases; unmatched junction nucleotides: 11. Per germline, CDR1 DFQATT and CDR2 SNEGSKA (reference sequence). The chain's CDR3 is CSARERTGGPVQQETQYF. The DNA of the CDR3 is TGCAGTGCTAGAGAGCGGACAGGGGGCCCAGTCCAACAAGAGACCCAGTACTTC.

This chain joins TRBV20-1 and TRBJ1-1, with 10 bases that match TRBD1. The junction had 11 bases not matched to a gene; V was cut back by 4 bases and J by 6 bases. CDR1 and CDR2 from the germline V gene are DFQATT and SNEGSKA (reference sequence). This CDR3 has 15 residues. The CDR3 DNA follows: TGCAGTGCTACCGAACCGGGACAGGGGTCGGCTGAAGCTTTCTTT. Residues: CSATEPGQGSAEAFF.

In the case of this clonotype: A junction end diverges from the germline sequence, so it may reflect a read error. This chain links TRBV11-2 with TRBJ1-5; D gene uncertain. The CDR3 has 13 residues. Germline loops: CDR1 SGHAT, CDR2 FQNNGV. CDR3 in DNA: TGTGCCAGCAGCGTAGATTTCAATCAGCCCCAGCATTTT. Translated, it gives CASSVDFNQPQHF.

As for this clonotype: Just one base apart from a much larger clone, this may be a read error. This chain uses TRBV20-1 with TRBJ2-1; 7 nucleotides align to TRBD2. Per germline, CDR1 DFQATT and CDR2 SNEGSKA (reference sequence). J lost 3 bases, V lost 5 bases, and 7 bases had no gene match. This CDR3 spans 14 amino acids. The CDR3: CSARREVNYNEQFF. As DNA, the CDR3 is TGCAGTGCTCGCCGGGAGGTTAACTACAATGAGCAGTTCTTC.

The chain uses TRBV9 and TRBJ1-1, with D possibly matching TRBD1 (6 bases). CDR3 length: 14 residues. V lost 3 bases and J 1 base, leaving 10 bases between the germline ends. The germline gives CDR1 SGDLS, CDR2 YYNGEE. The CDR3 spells CASSDGGKNTEAFF. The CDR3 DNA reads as TGTGCCAGCAGCGACGGGGGCAAGAACACTGAAGCTTTCTTT.

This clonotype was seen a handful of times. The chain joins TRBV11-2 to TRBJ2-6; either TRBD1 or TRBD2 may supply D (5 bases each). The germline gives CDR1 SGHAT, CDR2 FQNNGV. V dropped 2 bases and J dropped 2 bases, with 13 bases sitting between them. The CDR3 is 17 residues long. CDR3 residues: CASSLLWVGAGANVLTF. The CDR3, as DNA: TGTGCCAGCAGCTTATTGTGGGTGGGGGCTGGGGCCAACGTCCTGACTTTC.

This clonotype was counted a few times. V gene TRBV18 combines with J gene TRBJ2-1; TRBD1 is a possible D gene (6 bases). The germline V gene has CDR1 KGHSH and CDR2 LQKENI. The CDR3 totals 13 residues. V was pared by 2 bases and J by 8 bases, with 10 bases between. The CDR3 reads CASSPSQGDEQFF. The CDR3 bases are TGTGCCAGCTCACCATCACAGGGTGATGAGCAGTTCTTC.

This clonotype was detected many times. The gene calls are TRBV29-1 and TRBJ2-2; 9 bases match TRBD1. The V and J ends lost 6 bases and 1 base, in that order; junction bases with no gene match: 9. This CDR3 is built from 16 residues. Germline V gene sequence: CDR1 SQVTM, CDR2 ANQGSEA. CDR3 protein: CSVKRGTGRNTGELFF. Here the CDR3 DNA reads TGCAGCGTCAAAAGGGGGACAGGGAGGAACACCGGGGAGCTGTTTTTT.

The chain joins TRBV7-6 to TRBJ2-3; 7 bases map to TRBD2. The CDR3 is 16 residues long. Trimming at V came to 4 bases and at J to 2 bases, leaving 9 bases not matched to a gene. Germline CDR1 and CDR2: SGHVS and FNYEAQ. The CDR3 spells CASSSPPGGNTDTQYF. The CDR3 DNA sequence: TGTGCCAGCAGCTCCCCGCCCGGGGGGAACACAGATACGCAGTATTTT. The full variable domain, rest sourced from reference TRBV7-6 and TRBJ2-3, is GAGVSQSPRYKVTKRGQDVALRCDPISGHVSLYWYRQALGQGPEFLTYFNYEAQQDKSGLPNDRFSAERPEGSISTLTIQRTEQRDSAMYRCASSSPPGGNTDTQYFGPGTRLTVL.

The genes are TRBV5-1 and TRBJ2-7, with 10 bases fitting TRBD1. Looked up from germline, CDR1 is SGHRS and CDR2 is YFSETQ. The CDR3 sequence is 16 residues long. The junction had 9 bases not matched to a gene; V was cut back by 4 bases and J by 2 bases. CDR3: CASSPGGTGDAYEQYF. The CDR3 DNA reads TGCGCCAGCAGCCCCGGCGGGACAGGGGACGCCTACGAGCAGTACTTC. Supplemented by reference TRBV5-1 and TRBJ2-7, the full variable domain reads KAGVTQTPRYLIKTRGQQVTLSCSPISGHRSVSWYQQTPGQGLQFLFEYFSETQRNKGNFPGRFSGRQFSNSRSEMNVSTLELGDSALYLCASSPGGTGDAYEQYFGPGTRLTVT.

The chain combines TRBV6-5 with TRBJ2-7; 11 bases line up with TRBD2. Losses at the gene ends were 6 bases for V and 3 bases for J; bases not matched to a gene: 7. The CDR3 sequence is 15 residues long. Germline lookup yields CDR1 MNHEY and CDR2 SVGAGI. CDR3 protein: CASRTTSGGFYEQYF. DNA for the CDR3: TGTGCCAGCAGGACTACTAGCGGGGGCTTCTACGAGCAGTACTTC.

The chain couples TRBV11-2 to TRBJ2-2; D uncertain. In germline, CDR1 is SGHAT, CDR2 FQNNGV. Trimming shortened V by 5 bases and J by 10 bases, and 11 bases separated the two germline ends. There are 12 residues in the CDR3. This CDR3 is CASSPVAEELFF. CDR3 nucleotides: TGTGCCAGCAGCCCCGTGGCCGAGGAGCTGTTTTTT. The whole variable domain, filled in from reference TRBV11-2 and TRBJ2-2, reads EAGVAQSPRYKIIEKRQSVAFWCNPISGHATLYWYQQILGQGPKLLIQFQNNGVVDDSQLPKDRFSAERLKGVDSTLKIQPAKLEDSAVYLCASSPVAEELFFGEGSRLTVL.

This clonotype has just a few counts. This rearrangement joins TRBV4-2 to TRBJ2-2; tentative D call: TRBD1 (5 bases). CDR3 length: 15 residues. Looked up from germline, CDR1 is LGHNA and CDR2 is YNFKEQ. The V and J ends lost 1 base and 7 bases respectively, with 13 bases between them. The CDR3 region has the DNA TGTGCCAGCAGCCAAGCTCTTGGTCAGGGCGGGGAGCTGTTTTTT. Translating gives CASSQALGQGGELFF.

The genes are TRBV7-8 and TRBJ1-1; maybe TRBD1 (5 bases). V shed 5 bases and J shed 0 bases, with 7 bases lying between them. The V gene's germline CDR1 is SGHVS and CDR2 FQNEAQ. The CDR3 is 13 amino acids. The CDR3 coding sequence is TGTGCCAGCAGCGGGGGTTTGAACACTGAAGCTTTCTTT. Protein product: CASSGGLNTEAFF.